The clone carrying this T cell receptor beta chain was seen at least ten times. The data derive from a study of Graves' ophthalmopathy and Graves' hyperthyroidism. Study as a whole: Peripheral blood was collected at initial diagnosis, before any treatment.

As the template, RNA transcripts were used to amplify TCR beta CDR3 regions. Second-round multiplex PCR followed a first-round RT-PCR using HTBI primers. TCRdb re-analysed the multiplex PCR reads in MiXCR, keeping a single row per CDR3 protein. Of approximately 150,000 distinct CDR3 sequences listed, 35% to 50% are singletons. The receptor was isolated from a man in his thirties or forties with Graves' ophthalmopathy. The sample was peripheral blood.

The CDR3 DNA sequence: TGTGCCAGCAGTTTACACACCTACGAGCAGTACTTC. It yields the protein CASSLHTYEQYF. The chain uses TRBV28 and TRBJ2-7; D uncertain. The germline V gene encodes CDR1 MDHEN and CDR2 SYDVKM. This CDR3 region has 12 residues. V lost 2 bases and J 2 bases, leaving 4 bases between the germline ends.